These 8 T cell receptor beta chains were all obtained from the same sample, sequenced in a study of cytomegalovirus exposure and HLA in healthy donors. It was with 60 Vbeta and 13 Jbeta primers that the PCR ran. Profiled with immunoSEQ multiplex PCR; TCRdb holds only in-frame clones, not every one. The sample shows approximately 180,000 clones, roughly four fifths of them seen only once. The source material was PBMCs. These receptors were taken from a girl between 5 and 17 years old in good health and CMV-seropositive.

The V gene is TRBV29-1, the J gene TRBJ2-1, with TRBD1 matching over 7 bases. The CDR3 contains 15 residues. The V gene's germline CDR1 is SQVTM and CDR2 ANQGSEA. The trim removed 3 bases at V and 6 bases at J, leaving 11 bases unmatched. The CDR3 loop is CSVDPTGAALNEQFF. The CDR3 region has the DNA TGCAGCGTTGACCCCACAGGGGCCGCCCTCAATGAGCAGTTCTTC.

The chain carries TRBV11-2 and TRBJ2-2; D possibly corresponds to TRBD1 (6 bases). Germline V gene lookup returns CDR1 SGHAT and CDR2 FQNNGV. Trimming cost V 2 bases and J 0 bases, with 16 bases left between them. CDR3 length: 18 amino acids. The CDR3 loop reads CASSLKRDRPANTGELFF. The CDR3, as DNA: TGTGCCAGCAGCTTAAAGAGAGACAGGCCCGCGAACACCGGGGAGCTGTTTTTT. Full variable domain (remainder filled in from reference TRBV11-2 and TRBJ2-2): EAGVAQSPRYKIIEKRQSVAFWCNPISGHATLYWYQQILGQGPKLLIQFQNNGVVDDSQLPKDRFSAERLKGVDSTLKIQPAKLEDSAVYLCASSLKRDRPANTGELFFGEGSRLTVL.

This chain connects TRBV2 to TRBJ1-1, with unresolved D. The germline V and J ends were trimmed by 6 bases and 0 bases, with 20 bases remaining between them. The CDR3 is 17 residues long. The germline gives CDR1 SNHLY, CDR2 FYNNEI. CDR3 amino acids: CASRGRTAQPLNTEAFF. CDR3 DNA sequence: TGTGCCAGCAGGGGGAGAACGGCCCAACCTTTGAACACTGAAGCTTTCTTT.

The rearrangement links TRBV18 to TRBJ2-5, with D tentatively TRBD1 (6 bases). This CDR3 has 15 residues. Germline V gene data show CDR1 as KGHSH and CDR2 as LQKENI. Trimming left V 4 bases short and J 1 base short, with 13 bases between. The CDR3 region has the DNA TGTGCCAGCTCACGGGACATTGGTACCCAAGAGACCCAGTACTTC. Translated: CASSRDIGTQETQYF.

The chain uses TRBV19 and TRBJ2-1; possible D gene TRBD1, 6 bases. Germline loops: CDR1 LNHDA, CDR2 SQIVND (reference sequence). Between the trimmed V and J ends, which lost 4 bases and 8 bases, there was a span of 12 bases. There are 13 residues in the CDR3. This chain's CDR3 is CASSTRDNHEQFF. CDR3 coding DNA: TGTGCCAGTAGTACCCGGGACAACCATGAGCAGTTCTTC.

With respect to this clone: One end of the junction fails to match germline, which may point to a read error. The chain joins TRBV4-1 to TRBJ2-5; D is possibly TRBD1 (6 bases). The germline V gene has CDR1 MGHRA and CDR2 YSYEKL. The CDR3 sequence is 14 residues long. The CDR3 sequence is CASGQGSDRETQYF. DNA for the CDR3: TGCGCCAGCGGCCAAGGTTCCGACAGGGAGACCCAGTACTTC.

The chain joins TRBV19 to TRBJ1-1, with a tentative D call TRBD1 (6 bases). CDR1 is LNHDA and CDR2 is SQIVND in the germline V gene (reference sequence). Trimming shortened V by 2 bases and J by 4 bases, and 11 bases separated the two germline ends. This CDR3 is built from 14 residues. The CDR3 is CASSIPRGATEAFF. The CDR3 region has the DNA TGTGCCAGTAGTATACCCAGGGGTGCCACTGAAGCTTTCTTT.

V and J are TRBV23-1 and TRBJ1-2; the D is unclear. TRBV23-1 is known as an ORF, though its function is uncertain. Deletions cut 8 bases from V and 4 bases from J, with 20 bases between. The CDR3 is 15 residues long. The chain's CDR3 is CASSHKIPFPYGYTF. The CDR3 coding sequence is TGCGCCAGCTCCCACAAGATTCCGTTCCCCTATGGCTACACCTTC.